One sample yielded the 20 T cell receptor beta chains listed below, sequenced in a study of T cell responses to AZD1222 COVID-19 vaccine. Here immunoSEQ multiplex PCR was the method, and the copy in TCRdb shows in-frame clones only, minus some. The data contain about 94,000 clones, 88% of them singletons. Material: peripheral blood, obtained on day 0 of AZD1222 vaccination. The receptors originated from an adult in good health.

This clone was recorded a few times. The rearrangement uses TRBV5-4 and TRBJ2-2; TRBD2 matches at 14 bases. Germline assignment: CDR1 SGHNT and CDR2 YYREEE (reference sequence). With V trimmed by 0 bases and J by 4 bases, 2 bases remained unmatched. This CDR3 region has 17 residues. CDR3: CASSLGLAGGSTGELFF. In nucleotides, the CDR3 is TGTGCCAGCAGCTTGGGACTAGCGGGGGGGTCCACCGGGGAGCTGTTTTTT. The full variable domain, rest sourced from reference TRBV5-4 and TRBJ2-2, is ETGVTQSPTHLIKTRGQQVTLRCSSQSGHNTVSWYQQALGQGPQFIFQYYREEENGRGNFPPRFSGLQFPNYSSELNVNALELDDSALYLCASSLGLAGGSTGELFFGEGSRLTVL.

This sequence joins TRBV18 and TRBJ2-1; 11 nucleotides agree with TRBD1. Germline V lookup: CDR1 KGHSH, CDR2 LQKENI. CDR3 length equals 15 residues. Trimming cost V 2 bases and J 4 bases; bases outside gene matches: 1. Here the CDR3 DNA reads TGTGCCAGCTCACCAGGACAGGGGGCGTACAATGAGCAGTTCTTC. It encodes CASSPGQGAYNEQFF.

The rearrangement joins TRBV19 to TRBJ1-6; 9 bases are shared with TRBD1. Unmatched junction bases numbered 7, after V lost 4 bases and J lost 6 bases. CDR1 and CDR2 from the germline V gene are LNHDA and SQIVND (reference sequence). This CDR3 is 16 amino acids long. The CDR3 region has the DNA TGTGCCAGTAGTACGGACAGGGGTAATGGTAATTCACCCCTCCACTTT. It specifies CASSTDRGNGNSPLHF.

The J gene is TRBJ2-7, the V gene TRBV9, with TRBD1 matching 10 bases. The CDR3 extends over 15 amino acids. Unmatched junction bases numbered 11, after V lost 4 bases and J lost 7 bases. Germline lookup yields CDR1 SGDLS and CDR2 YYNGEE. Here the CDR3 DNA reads TGTGCCAGCAGCACCTCTGGGACAGGGGTTAAGGAGCAGTACTTC. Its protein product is CASSTSGTGVKEQYF. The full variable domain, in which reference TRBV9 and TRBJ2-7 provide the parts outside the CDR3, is DSGVTQTPKHLITATGQRVTLRCSPRSGDLSVYWYQQSLDQGLQFLIQYYNGEERAKGNILERFSAQQFPDLHSELNLSSLELGDSALYFCASSTSGTGVKEQYFGPGTRLTVT.

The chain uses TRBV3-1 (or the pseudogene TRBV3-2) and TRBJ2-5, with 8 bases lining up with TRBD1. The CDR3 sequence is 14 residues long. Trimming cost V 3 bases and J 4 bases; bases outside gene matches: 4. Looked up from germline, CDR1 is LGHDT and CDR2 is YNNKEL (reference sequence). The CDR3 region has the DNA TGTGCCAGCAGCCAGGTCGACAGGGGAGAGACCCAGTACTTC. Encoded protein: CASSQVDRGETQYF.

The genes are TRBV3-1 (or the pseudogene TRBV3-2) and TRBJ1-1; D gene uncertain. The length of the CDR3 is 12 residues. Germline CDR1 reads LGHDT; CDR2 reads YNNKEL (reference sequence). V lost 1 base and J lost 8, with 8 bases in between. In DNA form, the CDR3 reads TGTGCCAGCAGCCAAGGCATAAGGGAAGCTTTCTTT. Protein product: CASSQGIREAFF.

The DNA for the CDR3 is TGCGCCAGCAGCCAAGTTGGGGCGGTTGGTTCACCCCTCCACTTT. Residues: CASSQVGAVGSPLHF. The gene calls are TRBV4-1 and TRBJ1-6; weak D call: TRBD1 (5 bases). Looked up from germline, CDR1 is MGHRA and CDR2 is YSYEKL. V lost 1 base to trimming and J lost 9 bases, with 13 bases between them. CDR3 length equals 15 residues.

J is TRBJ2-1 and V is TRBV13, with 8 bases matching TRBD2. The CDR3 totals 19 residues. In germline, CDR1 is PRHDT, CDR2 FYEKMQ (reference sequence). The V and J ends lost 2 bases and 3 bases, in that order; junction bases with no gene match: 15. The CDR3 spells CASSLSAGGGLSIYNEQFF. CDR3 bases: TGTGCCAGCAGCTTATCGGCGGGGGGAGGACTCTCAATCTACAATGAGCAGTTCTTC. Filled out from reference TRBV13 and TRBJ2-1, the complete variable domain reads AAGVIQSPRHLIKEKRETATLKCYPIPRHDTVYWYQQGPGQDPQFLISFYEKMQSDKGSIPDRFSAQQFSDYHSELNMSSLELGDSALYFCASSLSAGGGLSIYNEQFFGPGTRLTVL.

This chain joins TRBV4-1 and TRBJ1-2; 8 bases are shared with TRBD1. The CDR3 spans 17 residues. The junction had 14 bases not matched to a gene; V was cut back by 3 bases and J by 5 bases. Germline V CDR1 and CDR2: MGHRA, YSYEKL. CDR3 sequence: CASSQGQATQRIYGYTF. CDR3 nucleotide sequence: TGCGCCAGCAGCCAGGGACAGGCCACTCAAAGAATTTATGGCTACACCTTC.

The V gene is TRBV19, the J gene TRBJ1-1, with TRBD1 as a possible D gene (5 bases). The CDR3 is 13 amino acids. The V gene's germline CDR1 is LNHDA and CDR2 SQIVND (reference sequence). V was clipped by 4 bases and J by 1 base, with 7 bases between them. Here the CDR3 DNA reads TGTGCCAGTAGTAACGGGGGGAACACTGAAGCTTTCTTT. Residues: CASSNGGNTEAFF.

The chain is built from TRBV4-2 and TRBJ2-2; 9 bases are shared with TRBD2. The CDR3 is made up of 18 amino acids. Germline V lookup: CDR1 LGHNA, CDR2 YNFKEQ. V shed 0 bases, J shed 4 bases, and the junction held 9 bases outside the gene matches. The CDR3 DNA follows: TGTGCCAGCAGCCAAGATTTGATAGCGGGGGCTCTCACCGGGGAGCTGTTTTTT. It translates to CASSQDLIAGALTGELFF.

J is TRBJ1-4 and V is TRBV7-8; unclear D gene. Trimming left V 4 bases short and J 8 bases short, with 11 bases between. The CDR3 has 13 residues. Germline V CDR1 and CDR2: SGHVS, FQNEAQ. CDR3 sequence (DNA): TGTGCCAGCAGCTCATTTACACAGGAAAAACTGTTTTTT. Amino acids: CASSSFTQEKLFF.

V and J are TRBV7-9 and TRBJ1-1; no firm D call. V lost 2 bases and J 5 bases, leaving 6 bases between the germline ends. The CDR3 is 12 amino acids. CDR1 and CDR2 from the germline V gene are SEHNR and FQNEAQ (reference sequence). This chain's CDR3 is CASSLRGTEAFF. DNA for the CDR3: TGTGCCAGCAGCTTACGAGGGACTGAAGCTTTCTTT.

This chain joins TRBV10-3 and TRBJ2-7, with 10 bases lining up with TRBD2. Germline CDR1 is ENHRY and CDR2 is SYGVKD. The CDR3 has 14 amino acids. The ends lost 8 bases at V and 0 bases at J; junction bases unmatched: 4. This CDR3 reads CAIGSGGASYEQYF. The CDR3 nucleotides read TGTGCCATCGGAAGCGGGGGGGCCTCCTACGAGCAGTACTTC.

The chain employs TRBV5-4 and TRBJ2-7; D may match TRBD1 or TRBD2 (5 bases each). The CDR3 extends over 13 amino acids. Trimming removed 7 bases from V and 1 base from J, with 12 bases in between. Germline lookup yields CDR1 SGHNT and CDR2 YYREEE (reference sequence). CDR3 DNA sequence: TGTGCCAGCGGCCGGGACGAGTCCTACGAGCAGTACTTC. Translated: CASGRDESYEQYF.

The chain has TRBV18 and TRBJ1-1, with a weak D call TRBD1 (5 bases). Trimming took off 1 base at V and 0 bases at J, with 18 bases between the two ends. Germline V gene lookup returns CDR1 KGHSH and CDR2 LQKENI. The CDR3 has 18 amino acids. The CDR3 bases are TGTGCCAGCTCACCACAGGCGATGGTGGGGGGATTGAACACTGAAGCTTTCTTT. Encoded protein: CASSPQAMVGGLNTEAFF.

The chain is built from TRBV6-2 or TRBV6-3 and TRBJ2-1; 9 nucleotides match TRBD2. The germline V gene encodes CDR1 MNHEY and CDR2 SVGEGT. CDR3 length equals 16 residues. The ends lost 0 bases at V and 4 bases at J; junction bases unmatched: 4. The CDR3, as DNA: TGTGCCAGCAGTTACTCGATAAGCGGGGGGTACAATGAGCAGTTCTTC. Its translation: CASSYSISGGYNEQFF.

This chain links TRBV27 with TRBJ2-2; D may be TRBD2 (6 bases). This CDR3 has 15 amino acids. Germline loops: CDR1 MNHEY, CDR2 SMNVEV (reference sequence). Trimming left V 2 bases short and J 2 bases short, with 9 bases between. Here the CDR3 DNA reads TGTGCCAGCAGTTTAATACTAGCTAACACCGGGGAGCTGTTTTTT. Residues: CASSLILANTGELFF.

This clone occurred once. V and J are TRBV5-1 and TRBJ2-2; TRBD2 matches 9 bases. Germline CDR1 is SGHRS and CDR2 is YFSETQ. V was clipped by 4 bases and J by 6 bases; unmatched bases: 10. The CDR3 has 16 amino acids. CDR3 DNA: TGCGCCAGCAGCCCCGGGGGCGGGGGGGCCCCCGGGGAGCTGTTTTTT. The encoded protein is CASSPGGGGAPGELFF. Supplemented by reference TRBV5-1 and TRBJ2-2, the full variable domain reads KAGVTQTPRYLIKTRGQQVTLSCSPISGHRSVSWYQQTPGQGLQFLFEYFSETQRNKGNFPGRFSGRQFSNSRSEMNVSTLELGDSALYLCASSPGGGGAPGELFFGEGSRLTVL.

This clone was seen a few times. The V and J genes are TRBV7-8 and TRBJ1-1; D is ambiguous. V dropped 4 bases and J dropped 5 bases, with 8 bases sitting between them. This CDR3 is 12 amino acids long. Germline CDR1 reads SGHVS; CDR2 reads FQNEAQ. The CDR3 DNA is TGTGCCAGCAGCTCCGATAAAACTGAAGCTTTCTTT. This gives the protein CASSSDKTEAFF.